This T cell receptor beta chain emerged from a study of T cell changes during pregnancy in multiple sclerosis. TCRdb keeps only in-frame clones here, not all; method: immunoSEQ multiplex PCR. The sample shows just under 100,000 clones, approximately 93% of them seen only once. Per the germline V gene, CDR1 is WSHSY and CDR2 is SAAADI. Germline trimming cut 2 bases from V and 3 bases from J; bases unmatched to any gene: 13. The CDR3 totals 18 residues. The receptor was isolated from a female donor with multiple sclerosis, enrolled in a pregnancy study. The rearrangement joins TRBV10-2 to TRBJ2-7; 10 nucleotides line up with TRBD2. Here the sequenced sample was peripheral blood, taken after pregnancy. The CDR3 protein is CASSEKGLAPGRYYEQYF. The CDR3 region has the DNA TGCGCCAGCAGTGAGAAGGGACTAGCGCCCGGCCGTTACTACGAGCAGTACTTC.